The rows below give T cell receptor beta chains drawn from one sample of a study of cytomegalovirus exposure and HLA in healthy donors. Sequenced by immunoSEQ multiplex PCR; TCRdb stores in-frame clones only, minus some. The sample yields about 78,000 clones, 63% seen once. What was sequenced was PBMCs. Receptors were obtained from a man in his thirties or forties in good health and CMV-seropositive. CDR3s include the opening cysteine and the closing phenylalanine or tryptophan. The D gene is left open where the match is weak. Not every row has a clone size; where given, it reads once, few, many or a size class.

abundance,d_gene,v_gene,j_gene,CDR3aa,CDR3nt
NA,TRBD1,TRBV5-1,TRBJ1-4,CASSLAGGGRGPLGLFF,TGCGCCAGCAGCTTGGCCGGCGGTGGCAGGGGGCCCCTTGGGCTGTTTTTT
few,TRBD1,TRBV7-9,TRBJ1-1,CASSLGRGRGAEAFF,TGTGCCAGCAGCTTAGGCAGGGGGCGCGGCGCTGAAGCTTTCTTT
NA,TRBD2,TRBV6-1,TRBJ2-7,CASTKLAGDGEQYF,TGTGCCAGCACCAAACTAGCGGGGGACGGCGAGCAGTACTTC
few,NA,TRBV4-1,TRBJ2-1,CASSQDVGQGSLEQFF,TGCGCCAGCAGCCAAGATGTGGGGCAGGGGTCCCTTGAGCAGTTCTTC
NA,NA,TRBV28,TRBJ1-1,CASSVRVEAFF,TGTGCCAGCAGCGTCAGGGTAGAAGCTTTCTTT
NA,TRBD2,TRBV9,TRBJ2-3,CASSPGLAVDTQYF,TGTGCCAGCAGCCCGGGACTAGCGGTAGATACGCAGTATTTT
NA,NA,TRBV6-4,TRBJ2-3,CASSDLEGSGTDTQYF,TGTGCCAGCAGTGACCTGGAGGGGTCCGGCACAGATACGCAGTATTTT
NA,NA,TRBV5-4,TRBJ2-3,CASSRAVVTDTQYF,TGTGCCAGCAGCCGCGCGGTTGTAACAGATACGCAGTATTTT
NA,TRBD1,TRBV5-1,TRBJ1-4,CASSLQTGGGSEKLFF,TGCGCCAGCAGCTTGCAAACAGGGGGGGGATCGGAAAAACTGTTTTTT
NA,NA,TRBV7-3,TRBJ2-1,CASSLDLNEQFF,TGTGCCAGCAGCTTAGATCTAAATGAGCAGTTCTTC
NA,TRBD1,TRBV10-3,TRBJ2-7,CAIRPGQATYEQYF,TGTGCCATCAGACCGGGACAGGCGACCTACGAGCAGTACTTC
NA,NA,TRBV6-4,TRBJ1-1,CASKTEDSLNTEAFF,TGTGCCAGCAAGACAGAGGACAGCCTGAACACTGAAGCTTTCTTT
NA,NA,TRBV23-1,TRBJ1-4,CASNRKEGGCNEKLFF,TGCGCCAGCAACCGAAAAGAAGGGGGATGTAATGAAAAACTGTTTTTT
few,NA,TRBV11-2,TRBJ2-7,CASSLEDNPGVEQYF,TGTGCCAGCAGCTTAGAGGACAACCCGGGAGTCGAGCAGTACTTC
NA,NA,TRBV6-5,TRBJ2-7,CASTPGAGVEQYF,TGTGCCAGCACCCCGGGAGCTGGGGTCGAGCAGTACTTC
NA,NA,TRBV18,TRBJ1-2,CASSPSSGAHYGYTF,TGTGCCAGCTCACCGTCTAGTGGGGCACACTATGGCTACACCTTC
NA,NA,TRBV7-2,TRBJ2-5,CASSLTRGKETQYF,TGTGCCAGCAGCTTAACGAGGGGGAAAGAGACCCAGTACTTC
NA,NA,TRBV18,TRBJ2-7,CASSPRPESSYEQYF,TGTGCCAGCTCACCACGGCCAGAATCATCCTACGAGCAGTACTTC
NA,TRBD2,TRBV4-1,TRBJ2-6,CASSLEVAGFSGANVLTF,TGCGCCAGCAGCCTCGAGGTAGCGGGCTTCTCTGGGGCCAACGTCCTGACTTTC
NA,TRBD1,TRBV15,TRBJ1-2,CATSREGTGNTF,TGTGCCACCAGCAGAGAGGGGACAGGGAACACCTTC
NA,NA,TRBV2,TRBJ1-2,CASPKAAAADGYTF,TGTGCCAGCCCCAAGGCTGCGGCAGCCGATGGCTACACCTTC
few,TRBD2,TRBV13,TRBJ2-3,CASSLVGLAGDTDTQYF,TGTGCCAGCAGCTTGGTAGGACTAGCGGGGGACACAGATACGCAGTATTTT
NA,TRBD2,TRBV18,TRBJ2-7,CASSPGTSPREQYF,TGTGCCAGCTCACCCGGGACTAGCCCCCGGGAGCAGTACTTC
NA,NA,TRBV10-3,TRBJ2-6,CAISEAPGYRSGANVLTF,TGTGCCATCAGTGAGGCGCCCGGGTACCGCTCTGGGGCCAACGTCCTGACTTTC
NA,TRBD1,TRBV7-3,TRBJ2-7,CASSLYRGSYEQYF,TGTGCCAGCAGCTTATACAGGGGCTCCTACGAGCAGTACTTC
NA,NA,TRBV6-5,TRBJ2-3,CASSRVATSTDTQYF,TGTGCCAGCAGCCGGGTAGCGACTAGCACAGATACGCAGTATTTT